This T cell receptor beta chain came from a study of metastatic and nonmetastatic thyroid tumors. In this sample, this clone turned up once. The antigen remains unidentified. From germline, CDR1 is SGHAT and CDR2 FQNNGV. The germline V and J ends were trimmed by 4 bases and 3 bases, with 16 bases remaining between them. The CDR3 has 15 amino acids. Study-level results: Within blood and tumor, benign nodules reportedly had significantly lower TCR beta diversity than malignant thyroid tumors did.

There were no patients who had received any treatment before thyroid surgery. Authors' processing steps: For papillary thyroid cancer, a distant-metastasis classifier was constructed from CDR3 differences observed across clinicopathological groups. From the PCR reads, TCRdb re-called clones with MiXCR. The V and J calls reflect TCRdb's pipeline rather than the authors' work. Of about 12,000 clones listed, roughly a quarter are singletons. This TCR was recovered from a female donor with papillary thyroid cancer or a benign thyroid nodule (not recorded which). Some clones in this sample may be carry-over from other donors' samples. Sequenced input: tumor tissue. V is TRBV11-2 and J is TRBJ2-7; D possibly matches TRBD1 or TRBD2 (5 bases each). CDR3 coding DNA: TGTGCCAGCAGCTCAGCCGGGGCACACCTCTACGAGCAGTACTTC. Translating gives CASSSAGAHLYEQYF.